The 21 T cell receptor beta chains in this list originate from one sample, sequenced in a study of patients with pleural tuberculosis. TCRdb re-derived calls from the reads in MiXCR, one entry per CDR3 protein. The sample has 45,000 to 55,000 distinct CDR3 sequences, approximately 7.5% seen once. These receptors all stem from a human donor with pleural tuberculosis.

This clonotype was recorded many times. The rearrangement links TRBV25-1 to TRBJ2-1, with D possibly being TRBD1 (6 bases). CDR3 length equals 11 residues. Germline CDR1 reads MGHDK; CDR2 reads SYGVNS. Trimming stripped 8 bases from V and 9 bases from J, with 11 bases between. CDR3: CASAVRGEQFF. In DNA form, the CDR3 reads TGTGCCAGCGCAGTCAGGGGTGAGCAGTTCTTC.

The chain links TRBV4-2 to TRBJ2-7; D remains ambiguous. The CDR3 contains 13 residues. Trimming took off 0 bases at V and 5 bases at J, with 8 bases between the two ends. CDR1 and CDR2 from the germline V gene are LGHNA and YNFKEQ. CDR3 coding DNA: TGTGCCAGCAGCCAAGATATTAAGAACGAGCAGTACTTC. Translated: CASSQDIKNEQYF.

This clonotype was seen ten or more times. In nucleotides, the CDR3 is TGTGCCAGCAGTCCTGGGATAGCGGGCTACGAGCAGTACGTC. It yields the protein CASSPGIAGYEQYV. The chain combines TRBV6-1 with TRBJ2-7; 7 nucleotides line up with TRBD2. V lost 5 bases to trimming and J lost 3 bases; unmatched junction nucleotides: 7. This CDR3 comprises 14 residues. Germline V CDR1 and CDR2: MNHNS, SASEGT.

The chain combines TRBV11-2 with TRBJ2-7; possibly TRBD1 for D (6 bases). In germline, CDR1 is SGHAT, CDR2 FQNNGV. The CDR3 consists of 13 residues. V was shortened by 5 bases and J by 4 bases, with 12 bases between the two germline ends. The CDR3 is CASSLGGGYEQYF. DNA of the CDR3: TGTGCCAGCAGCCTAGGGGGTGGGTACGAGCAGTACTTC. The whole variable domain, remainder taken from reference TRBV11-2 and TRBJ2-7, is EAGVAQSPRYKIIEKRQSVAFWCNPISGHATLYWYQQILGQGPKLLIQFQNNGVVDDSQLPKDRFSAERLKGVDSTLKIQPAKLEDSAVYLCASSLGGGYEQYFGPGTRLTVT.

This clonotype was observed many times. The V call is TRBV2, the J call TRBJ1-2; D gene ambiguous. CDR3 length: 13 amino acids. Deletions cut 4 bases from V and 4 bases from J, with 10 bases between. Germline V lookup: CDR1 SNHLY, CDR2 FYNNEI. CDR3 sequence reads: CASSGWVSYGYTF. For the CDR3, the DNA is TGTGCCAGCAGTGGGTGGGTGAGCTATGGCTACACCTTC.

This clonotype was counted ten times or more. The chain joins TRBV11-1 to TRBJ2-3; D unclear. This CDR3 has 15 amino acids. The ends were cut back, 2 bases at V and 0 bases at J, with 9 bases in the middle. Germline CDR1 reads SGHAT; CDR2 reads FQDESV (reference sequence). CDR3 region: CASSLPRSSTDTQYF. CDR3 nucleotide sequence: TGTGCCAGCAGCTTACCCAGGTCCAGCACAGATACGCAGTATTTT.

As concerns this clonotype: One end of the junction varies from germline; a read error may be responsible. The chain links TRBV3-1 to TRBJ2-1; D remains ambiguous. CDR3 length equals 13 residues. CDR1 and CDR2 from the germline V gene are LGHDT and YNNKEL (reference sequence). The CDR3 region is CASSPVGNNEQSF. CDR3 in DNA: TGTGCCAGCAGCCCCGTGGGGAACAATGAGCAGTCCTTC.

In its sample, this clonotype was seen many times. The chain recombines TRBV28 with TRBJ1-2; possibly TRBD1 for D (6 bases). V was pared by 3 bases and J by 4 bases, with 15 bases between. The CDR3 extends over 15 amino acids. Per germline, CDR1 MDHEN and CDR2 SYDVKM. In nucleotides, the CDR3 is TGTGCCAGCAGTTTCTTAGGGGGGGCATCCTATGGCTACACCTTC. Residues: CASSFLGGASYGYTF.

There are many counts of this clonotype. This chain joins TRBV12-3 or TRBV12-4 and TRBJ1-1, with D unclear. The ends were cut back, 6 bases at V and 9 bases at J, with 14 bases in the middle. The CDR3 spans 12 residues. The CDR3 DNA reads TGTGCCAGCAGGCGCCCCGGGTCTCAAGCTTTCTTT. Residues: CASRRPGSQAFF.

At least ten counts were recorded for this clonotype. The rearrangement joins TRBV11-2 to TRBJ2-1; maybe TRBD2 (6 bases). CDR3 size: 15 residues. In germline, CDR1 is SGHAT, CDR2 FQNNGV. V lost 5 bases, J lost 3 bases, and 14 bases lay in between. The CDR3 loop is CASSQRAVHYNEQFF. The CDR3 DNA reads as TGTGCCAGCAGCCAGCGGGCGGTACACTACAATGAGCAGTTCTTC.

This clonotype showed up many times. The rearrangement joins TRBV4-2 to TRBJ1-3, with no clear D. The CDR3 is 15 amino acids. Per the germline V gene, CDR1 is LGHNA and CDR2 is YNFKEQ. Trimming stripped 2 bases from V and 6 bases from J, with 14 bases between. Written as DNA, the CDR3 is TGTGCCAGCAGCCAATTGCGAATACAGACAAACACCATATATTTT. It yields the protein CASSQLRIQTNTIYF.

A word on this clonotype: A read error may explain this, as a much larger clone is one base away. V gene TRBV12-3 or TRBV12-4 combines with J gene TRBJ2-1; 10 positions match TRBD2. This CDR3 contains 16 residues. V was clipped by 7 bases and J by 7 bases; unmatched bases: 13. CDR3 sequence (DNA): TGTGCCAGCACCCCGGGCAGGGGACTAGCGAGGAATGAGCAGTTCTTC. Its translation: CASTPGRGLARNEQFF.

A word on this clonotype: A much larger clone differs from this one at a single base, so this may be a read error. This chain connects TRBV12-3 or TRBV12-4 to TRBJ2-3, with 8 bases aligning to TRBD2. V shed 3 bases, J shed 8 bases, and the junction held 7 bases outside the gene matches. The CDR3 has 14 amino acids. CDR3 nucleotides: TGTGCCAGCAGTTTCTCAGGGGCGGGAGGTACGCAGTATTTT. It translates to CASSFSGAGGTQYF.

In regard to this clonotype: A much larger clonotype is one base distant, so this may be a read error. V gene TRBV3-1 combines with J gene TRBJ2-3, with D unresolved. The CDR3 totals 14 residues. The germline gives CDR1 LGHDT, CDR2 YNNKEL (reference sequence). CDR3 region: CASSQGTGTDAQYF. DNA for the CDR3: TGTGCCAGCAGCCAAGGGACGGGCACAGATGCGCAGTATTTT.

This clonotype occurred a few times. The chain links TRBV14 to TRBJ2-5; D gene uncertain. The CDR3 has 17 residues. From germline, CDR1 is SGHDN and CDR2 FVKESK. The ends were cut back, 0 bases at V and 2 bases at J, with 16 bases in the middle. The CDR3 DNA is TGTGCCAGCAGCCAAGATCTTGATACAGTTATACAAGAGACCCAGTACTTC. Translating gives CASSQDLDTVIQETQYF.

This rearrangement joins TRBV2 to TRBJ1-1; 12 nucleotides align to TRBD1. J was trimmed by 14 bases and V by 6 bases; bases with no gene match: 16. The CDR3 has 15 amino acids. CDR1 is SNHLY, CDR2 FYNNEI, per germline. DNA for the CDR3: TGTGCCAGCAGCCCGGGACAGGGGGCGCGCACTGGAGCCTTCTTT. It encodes CASSPGQGARTGAFF. Variable domain in full (rest from reference TRBV2 and TRBJ1-1): EPEVTQTPSHQVTQMGQEVILRCVPISNHLYFYWYRQILGQKVEFLVSFYNNEISEKSEIFDDQFSVERPDGSNFTLKIRSTKLEDSAMYFCASSPGQGARTGAFFGQGTRLTVV.

This chain uses TRBV29-1 with TRBJ2-3; 15 bases are shared with TRBD2. This CDR3 contains 15 residues. J gave up 4 bases and V 6 bases, and 5 bases lay outside the gene matches. The germline V gene has CDR1 SQVTM and CDR2 ANQGSEA. The CDR3 spells CSVTRTSGRADTQYF. DNA of the CDR3: TGCAGCGTGACCAGGACTAGCGGGAGGGCAGATACGCAGTATTTT.

This clonotype was detected only once. Mismatch with germline at one junction end may stem from a read error. This chain connects TRBV5-1 to TRBJ1-5; D gene unclear. The germline V gene encodes CDR1 SGHRS and CDR2 YFSETQ. This CDR3 region has 13 residues. CDR3 protein: CASSLRQDQPRHF. CDR3 nucleotides: TGCGCCAGCAGCTTGAGGCAAGATCAGCCCCGGCATTTT.

Remarks on this clonotype: The missing conserved phenylalanine or tryptophan at the end of this CDR3 makes a read error likely. The DNA is omitted, as the CDR3 cannot be located on it reliably, and the CDR3 follows TCRdb's listing. The chain has TRBV12-3 or TRBV12-4 and TRBJ2-1; no check of the table's D call, TRBD1, against the DNA was made. The CDR3 length equals 13 residues, ends included. The CDR3 here is CASSLKPGAFAFS.

This clonotype was seen ten or more times. The J gene is TRBJ2-7, the V gene TRBV27, with unresolved D. This CDR3 spans 14 amino acids. The V and J ends lost 7 bases and 0 bases respectively, with 13 bases between them. From germline, CDR1 is MNHEY and CDR2 SMNVEV (reference sequence). CDR3 nucleotide sequence: TGTGCCAGCAAATGGTCCCTGAGCTCCTACGAGCAGTACTTC. It codes for CASKWSLSSYEQYF.

This clonotype was recorded many times. This chain connects TRBV19 to TRBJ1-1; TRBD1 matches at 11 bases. J was trimmed by 1 base and V by 5 bases; bases with no gene match: 3. The CDR3 loop spans 15 amino acids. Germline-derived CDR1 and CDR2 are LNHDA and SQIVND (reference sequence). CDR3 DNA sequence: TGTGCCAGTAGTGGACAGGGGGCCCCGAACACTGAAGCTTTCTTT. Translating gives CASSGQGAPNTEAFF.